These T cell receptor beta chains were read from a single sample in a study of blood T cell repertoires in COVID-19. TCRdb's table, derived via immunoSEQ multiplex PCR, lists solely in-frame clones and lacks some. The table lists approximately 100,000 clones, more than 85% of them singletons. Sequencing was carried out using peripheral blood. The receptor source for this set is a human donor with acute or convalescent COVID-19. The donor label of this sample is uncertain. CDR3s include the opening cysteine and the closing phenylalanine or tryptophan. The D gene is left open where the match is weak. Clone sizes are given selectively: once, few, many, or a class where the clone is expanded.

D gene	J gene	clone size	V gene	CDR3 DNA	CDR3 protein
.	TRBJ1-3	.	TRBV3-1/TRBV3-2	TGTGCCAGCAGCCCGCATGGGGGGATTGGTGGAAACACCATATATTTT	CASSPHGGIGGNTIYF
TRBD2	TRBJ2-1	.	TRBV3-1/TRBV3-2	TGTGCCAGCAGCCAAGACCCGACTAGCGGGAGAGGTGAGCAGTTCTTC	CASSQDPTSGRGEQFF
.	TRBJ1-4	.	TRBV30	TGTGCCTGGAGTGCCCCGACGGGGGTCACTAATGAAAAACTGTTTTTT	CAWSAPTGVTNEKLFF
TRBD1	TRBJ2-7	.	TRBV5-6	TGTGCCAGCAGCTTGTCTGGGGGACAGTTCTACGAGCAGTACTTC	CASSLSGGQFYEQYF
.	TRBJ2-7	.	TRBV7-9	TGTGCCAGCGGACGGGGGAACGAGCAGTACTTC	CASGRGNEQYF
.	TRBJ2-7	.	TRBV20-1	TGCAGTGCCGGCGGAACCTACGAGCAGTACTTC	CSAGGTYEQYF
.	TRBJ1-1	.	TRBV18	TGTGCCAGCTCACCACAGGGAGGGACTGAAGCTTTCTTT	CASSPQGGTEAFF
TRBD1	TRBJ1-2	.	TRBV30	TGTGCCTGGAACCTAGGGGGCGGCTATGGCTACACCTTC	CAWNLGGGYGYTF
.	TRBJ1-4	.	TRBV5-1	TGCGCCAGCAGCTTAGGGACTCTACGGGAAAAACTGTTTTTT	CASSLGTLREKLFF
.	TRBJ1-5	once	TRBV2	TGTGCCAGCGGCCTGGACAATCGCCATCAGCCCCAGCATTTT	CASGLDNRHQPQHF
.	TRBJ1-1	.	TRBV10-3	TGTGCCATCAGTGTCAGGGAGGACACTGAAGCTTTCTTT	CAISVREDTEAFF
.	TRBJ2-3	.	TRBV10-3	TGTGCCATCAGTACCGGGGTTATAAGCACAGATACGCAGTATTTT	CAISTGVISTDTQYF
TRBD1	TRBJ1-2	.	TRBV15	TGTGCCACCAGCAGACCGACAGGGTCTAACTATGGCTACACCTTC	CATSRPTGSNYGYTF
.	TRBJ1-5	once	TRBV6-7	TGTGCCAGCCGATCATTCCGTACCGTCCTACGAGCAGGGAAGGGGAATCAGCCCCAGCATTTT	CASRSFRTVLRAGKGNQPQHF
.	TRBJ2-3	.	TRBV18	TGTGCCAGCTCACCGTCGGGGAGCGTTAGTGATACGCAGTATTTT	CASSPSGSVSDTQYF
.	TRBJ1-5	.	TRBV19	TGTGCCAGTACCCTGCGGACGGGAGTAAATCAGCCCCAGCATTTT	CASTLRTGVNQPQHF
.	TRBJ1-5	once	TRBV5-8	TGTGCCAGCAGCTCCGGGAGGCAGCATGAGAATCAGCCCCAGCATTTT	CASSSGRQHENQPQHF
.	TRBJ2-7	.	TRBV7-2	TGTGCCAGCAGCTTAGTTCGGGGGGCGGTCTACGAGCAGTACTTC	CASSLVRGAVYEQYF
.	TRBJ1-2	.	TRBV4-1	TGCGCCAGCAGCCAAGATCGGGGTAACTATGGCTACACCTTC	CASSQDRGNYGYTF
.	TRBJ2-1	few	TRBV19	TGTGCCAGTAGTATCCCTTGGGCAGGGATTAATGAGCAGTTCTTC	CASSIPWAGINEQFF
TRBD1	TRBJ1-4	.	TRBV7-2	TGTGCCAGCAGCCCAGGGGGCACTAATGAAAAACTGTTTTTT	CASSPGGTNEKLFF
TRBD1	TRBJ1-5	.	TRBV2	TGTGCCAGCAGTGATACAGGGGCGGGTCAGCCCCAGCATTTT	CASSDTGAGQPQHF
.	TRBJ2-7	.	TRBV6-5	TGTGCCAGCAGTTTACAGGGACACCCCTACGAGCAGTACTTC	CASSLQGHPYEQYF
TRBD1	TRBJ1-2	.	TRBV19	TGTGCCAGTAGTTTCGACAGGGGACAATCTTCTAACTATGGCTACACCTTC	CASSFDRGQSSNYGYTF
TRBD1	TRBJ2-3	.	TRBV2	TGTGCCAGCAGTGACGGACAGGGGGATACGCAGTATTTT	CASSDGQGDTQYF
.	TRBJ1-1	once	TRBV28	TGTGCCAGCAACGGCCTCGGGGGAGGGAACACTGAAGCTTTCTTT	CASNGLGGGNTEAFF
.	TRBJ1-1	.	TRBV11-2	TGTGCCAGCAGCTTCGGTACAGGATACACTGAAGCTTTCTTT	CASSFGTGYTEAFF
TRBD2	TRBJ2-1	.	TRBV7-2	TGTGCCAGCAGACTCCAATTAGCGGGTCCTTACAATGAGCAGTTCTTC	CASRLQLAGPYNEQFF
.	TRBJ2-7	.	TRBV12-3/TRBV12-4	TGTGCCAGCAGGCACGGGACAACCGAGCAGTACTTC	CASRHGTTEQYF
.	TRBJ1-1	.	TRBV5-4	TGTGCCAGCAGCTTGGAAGCAGGTTTGAACACTGAAGCTTTCTTT	CASSLEAGLNTEAFF
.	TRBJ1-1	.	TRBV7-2	TGTGCCAGCAGCTTAGGCGGCATGAACACTGAAGCTTTCTTT	CASSLGGMNTEAFF
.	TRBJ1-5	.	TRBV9	TGTGCCAGCAGCGTCGACAGTCTCGGGCCCCAGCATTTT	CASSVDSLGPQHF
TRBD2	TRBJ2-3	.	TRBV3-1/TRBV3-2	TGTGCCAGCAGCGAATACACACTACTTAGCGGGGGCACAGATACGCAGTATTTT	CASSEYTLLSGGTDTQYF
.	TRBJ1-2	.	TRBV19	TGTGCCAGTAGGAGCAGGGGTTCCTATGGCTACACCTTC	CASRSRGSYGYTF
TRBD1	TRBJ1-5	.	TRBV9	TGTGCCAGCCGGATGGGACAGAGCAATCAGCCCCAGCATTTT	CASRMGQSNQPQHF
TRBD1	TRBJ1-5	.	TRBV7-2	TGTGCCAGCAGCTTTAAAGGGGGCGATCAGCCCCAGCATTTT	CASSFKGGDQPQHF
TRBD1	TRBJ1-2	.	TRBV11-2	TGTGCCAGCAGCCTCCCCCAGGGGGCTCGTGGCTACACCTTC	CASSLPQGARGYTF
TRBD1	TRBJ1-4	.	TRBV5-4	TGTGCCAGCAGCTTGGGGACAGGGCCGAATGAAAAACTGTTTTTT	CASSLGTGPNEKLFF
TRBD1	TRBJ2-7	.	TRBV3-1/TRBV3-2	TGTGCCAGCAGAACTTCAGGACAGGGGGTCTACGAGCAGTACTTC	CASRTSGQGVYEQYF
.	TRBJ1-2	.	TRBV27	TGTGCCAGCAGTCCCAACTTAAGACAGAGTAATTATGGCTACACCTTC	CASSPNLRQSNYGYTF
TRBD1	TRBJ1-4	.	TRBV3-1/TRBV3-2	TGTGCCAGCAGCCTCCGGGACAGGAGACTGTTTTTT	CASSLRDRRLFF
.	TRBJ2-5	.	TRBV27	TGTGCCAGCAGTTTAGGGGCAGGGGGGCACCTGGGAGAGACCCAGTACTTC	CASSLGAGGHLGETQYF
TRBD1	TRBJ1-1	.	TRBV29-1	TGCAGCGTTGATATTAGCGGGACAGGGGCGACTGAAGCTTTCTTT	CSVDISGTGATEAFF
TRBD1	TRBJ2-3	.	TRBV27	TGTGCCAGCAGTCTAGGACAGGGCACAGATACGCAGTATTTT	CASSLGQGTDTQYF
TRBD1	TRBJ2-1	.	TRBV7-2	TGTGCCAGCAGACCCGGGACAGGGGTCTACAATGAGCAGTTCTTC	CASRPGTGVYNEQFF
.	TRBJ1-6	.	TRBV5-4	TGTGCCAGCAGCGACGACAGGACTCCTAGCTCCTATAATTCACCCCTCCACTTT	CASSDDRTPSSYNSPLHF
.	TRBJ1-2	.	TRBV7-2	TGTGCCAGCACAAATGGCCAGGGGAGAGGCTACACCTTC	CASTNGQGRGYTF
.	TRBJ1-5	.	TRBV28	TGTGCCAGCAGTTTGGAACACAGGGAGTATAGCAATCAGCCCCAGCATTTT	CASSLEHREYSNQPQHF
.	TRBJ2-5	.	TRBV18	TGTGCCAGCTCACCGACTTGGGTTAAGGACAGCCAAGAGACCCAGTACTTC	CASSPTWVKDSQETQYF
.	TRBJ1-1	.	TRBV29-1	TGCAGCGTTGTCAACGGTGGCGAGGGAAGATCGGGAACTGAAGCTTTCTTT	CSVVNGGEGRSGTEAFF
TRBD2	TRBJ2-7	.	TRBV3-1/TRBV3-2	TGTGCCAGCAGCCAAAACGGGAGGTACGAGCAGTACTTC	CASSQNGRYEQYF
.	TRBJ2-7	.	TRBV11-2	TGTGCCAGCAGCTTAGTAGGGGACGAGCAGTACTTC	CASSLVGDEQYF
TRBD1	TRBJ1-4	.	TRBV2	TGTGCCAGCGGTCAGGGGGCAACTAATGAAAAACTGTTTTTT	CASGQGATNEKLFF
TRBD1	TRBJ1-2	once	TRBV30	TGTGCCTGGAAAGGACAGGGGGCCGGCTATGGCTACACCTTC	CAWKGQGAGYGYTF
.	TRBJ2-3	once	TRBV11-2	TGTGCCAGCAGCAGGCTAGCCTCCGGTGGAGATACGCAGTATTTT	CASSRLASGGDTQYF